This T cell receptor (beta chain) stems from a study of T cell repertoires in cytomegalovirus infection. Study details: Public TCR beta signatures indicated both CMV infection and matching HLA type. Broader study findings: Cumulative public TCR beta family frequency identified CMV carriers with the relevant HLA.

This clonotype was seen a few times. Its antigen is unknown. V lost 3 bases and J lost 7; bases outside the gene matches: 7. Germline V CDR1 and CDR2: SGHTA, FQGNSA. CDR3 length: 15 amino acids. TCRdb re-analysed the reads in MiXCR, keeping a single row per CDR3 protein. The repertoire has 300,000 to 450,000 distinct CDR3 sequences, less than 20% of them found once; the top ten carry 8.7%. The chain recombines TRBV7-2 with TRBJ2-5; 11 bases are shared with TRBD2. The sequence derives from a human donor in good health (CMV status not recorded). Some clones in this sample may be carry-over from other donors' samples. The specimen was PBMCs. The CDR3 DNA follows: TGTGCCAGCAGCTTGGGACTAGCGGCAGTTGGGACCCAGTACTTC. This gives the protein CASSLGLAAVGTQYF.